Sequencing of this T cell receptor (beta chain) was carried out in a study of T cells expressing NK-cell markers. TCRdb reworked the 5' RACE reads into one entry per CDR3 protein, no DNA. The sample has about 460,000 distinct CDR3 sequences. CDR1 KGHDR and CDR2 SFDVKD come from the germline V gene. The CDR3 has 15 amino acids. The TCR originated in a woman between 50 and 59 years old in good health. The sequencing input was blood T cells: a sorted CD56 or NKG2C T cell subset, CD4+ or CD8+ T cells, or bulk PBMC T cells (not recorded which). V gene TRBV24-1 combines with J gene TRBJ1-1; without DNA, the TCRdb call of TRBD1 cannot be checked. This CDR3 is CATSDFTSGAPEAFF.